This TCR beta chain was captured in a study of blood T cell repertoires in COVID-19 (dated by TCRdb to 2020 to 2022). About the study as a whole: Collaborator samples came from the United States, Italy and Spain and covered acute and convalescent phases of COVID-19. Samples came from the ongoing ImmuneRACE study (first 160 participants) plus 1,254 subjects from 6 global collaborators. The repertoires were released in a freely available public database meant as a resource for research on the immune response to SARS-CoV-2. HLA class I and class II types, where available, came from metadata supplied by the sample provider rather than from assay-based typing. The material from the prospective study consisted of cDNA or gDNA derived from T cells, B-cell-depleted T cells, or PBMCs. The dataset comprised deeply sampled blood TCRbeta repertoires from subjects exposed to, actively infected with, or recovered from COVID-19. A de-identified subject ID, COVID-19 status, age in years and sex were almost always included in the sample metadata.

What the study reported, not specific to this receptor: How much clinical and demographic metadata was included differed by source and by participant, and the metadata was provided uncurated.

Comments on this clone: There is no known antigen for this receptor. No per-base quality is available; no much larger clone lies one base away.

The CDR3 goes from the cysteine to the phenylalanine over 13 residues. Here the CDR3 DNA is all that survives: 39 bases in frame from base 1. Between the V and J ends, shortened by 8 bases and 4 bases respectively, the junction contains 10 bases. CDR1 and CDR2 are read off the germline V gene as KGHDR and SFDVKD. The immunoSEQ Assay, a bias-controlled multiplex PCR, was used to amplify TCRbeta CDR3 regions from genomic DNA. The paper's processing steps were these. The number of nucleated cells in each sample was estimated from the amplification of reference gene primers within the assay. Sequence reads were collapsed and filtered to measure the absolute abundance of every unique TCRbeta CDR3 rearrangement. Productive Simpson clonality was computed per sample as the square root of Simpson's diversity index over productive rearrangements. The source is immuneACCESS, and TCRdb retained only in-frame sequences with V and J called. Part of the clones is not carried over; for the studies checked, unresolved V genes explain less than half of this, and the remainder is unexplained. Clone size and the V and J calls come from that table; the DNA yielded D and trimming. The sample has 150,000 to 200,000 clones on record, approximately 80% of them singletons. The leading ten clones occupy about 12% of the sample.

In Seattle, one collaborating source enrolled patients while the infection was active and tracked those patients longitudinally over the course of disease. The collaborating institutions used their own protocols to collect whole blood in K2EDTA tubes. For TCRbeta analysis, collaborators shipped samples as frozen whole blood, isolated PBMCs, or DNA extracted from either of those sample types. Sample: peripheral blood. The chain links TRBV24-1 with TRBJ2-2, with a tentative D gene TRBD1 over 6 matching bases. The receptor's source is a woman older than 75 with COVID-19, enrolled during active disease. The DNA sequence is TGTGCCACCACCGGGACAACCACCGGGGAGCTGTTTTTT. Translated, this gives CATTGTTTGELFF.